These 27 T cell receptor beta chains originate from one sample sequenced in a study of T cell responses to AZD1222 COVID-19 vaccine. Sequencing was performed with immunoSEQ multiplex PCR; in TCRdb, only in-frame clones are kept and a portion is missing. The data show some 200,000 clones, roughly 88% seen once. The input for sequencing was peripheral blood, taken on day 0 of AZD1222 vaccination. The source is an adult in good health.

This rearrangement joins TRBV19 to TRBJ2-2; TRBD2 matches 10 bases. The V gene end was trimmed by 6 bases and the J gene end by 6 bases; junction bases not matched to a gene: 4. The CDR3 runs to 14 residues. CDR1 and CDR2 from the germline V gene are LNHDA and SQIVND (reference sequence). The CDR3 region has the DNA TGTGCCAGTAGCCTAGCGGGAGTTGCCGGGGAGCTGTTTTTT. It specifies CASSLAGVAGELFF.

This chain's CDR3 is CASSWAETQYF. DNA for the CDR3: TGTGCCAGCAGTTGGGCGGAGACCCAGTACTTC. This sequence joins TRBV6-2 or TRBV6-3 and TRBJ2-5; D is unresolved. Between the trimmed V and J ends, which lost 4 bases and 5 bases, there was a span of 5 bases. CDR3 length equals 11 residues. Germline CDR1 and CDR2: MNHEY and SVGEGT.

This clone came up once. This chain connects TRBV19 to TRBJ1-2, with D maybe TRBD1 (6 bases). V was pared by 10 bases and J by 8 bases, with 26 bases between. Germline assignment: CDR1 LNHDA and CDR2 SQIVND (reference sequence). The CDR3 is made up of 15 amino acids. The DNA for the CDR3 is TGTGCCACCAGTAAGATAGGGGGAACACTTGTCGGCTACACCTTC. Translation gives CATSKIGGTLVGYTF.

V and J are TRBV5-1 and TRBJ1-2, with D tentatively TRBD1 (5 bases). The CDR3 spans 16 residues. Trimming took off 4 bases at V and 0 bases at J, with 16 bases between the two ends. Germline assignment: CDR1 SGHRS and CDR2 YFSETQ. CDR3 region: CASSPYRQLANYGYTF. In DNA form, the CDR3 reads TGCGCCAGCAGCCCTTATAGACAGTTAGCTAACTATGGCTACACCTTC.

The rearrangement uses TRBV18 and TRBJ1-4, with 7 bases identical to TRBD1. This CDR3 spans 14 amino acids. The ends lost 3 bases at V and 8 bases at J; junction bases unmatched: 6. In germline, CDR1 is KGHSH, CDR2 LQKENI. The CDR3 DNA sequence: TGTGCCAGCTCACCGTCACCGGGACAGGAAAAACTGTTTTTT. Protein product: CASSPSPGQEKLFF.

This clone was detected only once. The chain uses TRBV2 and TRBJ1-3; D is uncertain. CDR1 is SNHLY and CDR2 is FYNNEI in the germline V gene. CDR3 length equals 13 residues. V lost 11 bases, J lost 0 bases, and 11 bases lay in between. The DNA for the CDR3 is TGTGCCGGCGGGAGTTTCTCTGGAAACACCATATATTTT. It codes for CAGGSFSGNTIYF.

The V gene is TRBV27, the J gene TRBJ2-7, with TRBD1 identical over 10 bases. Germline assignment: CDR1 MNHEY and CDR2 SMNVEV (reference sequence). The CDR3 runs 14 residues. With 6 bases clipped from V and 6 bases from J, the junction kept 8 bases outside the gene matches. The CDR3 region is CASRAGTGEREQYF. Written as DNA, the CDR3 is TGTGCCAGCAGAGCCGGGACAGGGGAGCGCGAGCAGTACTTC.

V and J are TRBV28 and TRBJ2-3; 7 nucleotides match TRBD2. The germline CDR1 and CDR2 sequences are MDHEN and SYDVKM. The J segment lost 11 bases and the V segment lost 5 bases, leaving 4 bases of the junction unmatched. This CDR3 contains 11 residues. The CDR3 DNA reads as TGTGCCAGCAGTAAGCGGGAATTGCAGTATTTT. This encodes CASSKRELQYF.

This clone has only a few counts. The rearrangement uses TRBV2 and TRBJ1-1, with D tentatively TRBD1 (6 bases). There are 17 residues in the CDR3. The germline gives CDR1 SNHLY, CDR2 FYNNEI. Trimming took 4 bases from V and 0 from J, leaving 18 bases between them. The CDR3 DNA reads as TGTGCCAGCAGTGGACTAGGGGGGGTACAGATGAACACTGAAGCTTTCTTT. This encodes CASSGLGGVQMNTEAFF. The whole variable domain, filled in from reference TRBV2 and TRBJ1-1, reads EPEVTQTPSHQVTQMGQEVILRCVPISNHLYFYWYRQILGQKVEFLVSFYNNEISEKSEIFDDQFSVERPDGSNFTLKIRSTKLEDSAMYFCASSGLGGVQMNTEAFFGQGTRLTVV.

The J gene is TRBJ1-5, the V gene TRBV19; 7 nucleotides line up with TRBD1. The CDR3 sequence is 15 residues long. J gave up 0 bases and V 5 bases, and 4 bases lay outside the gene matches. The germline V gene has CDR1 LNHDA and CDR2 SQIVND (reference sequence). The DNA for the CDR3 is TGTGCCAGTAGTCTCACAGGGGATAGCAATCAGCCCCAGCATTTT. Translated: CASSLTGDSNQPQHF.

The CDR3 is CASRAGMNTEAFF. In DNA form, the CDR3 reads TGTGCCAGCAGGGCAGGAATGAACACTGAAGCTTTCTTT. This chain links TRBV25-1 with TRBJ1-1, with no clear D. Germline V gives CDR1 MGHDK, CDR2 SYGVNS. The CDR3 totals 13 residues. Trimming took off 6 bases at V and 0 bases at J, with 8 bases between the two ends.

The chain joins TRBV27 to TRBJ2-2, with D uncertain. Trimming took off 2 bases at V and 6 bases at J, with 4 bases between the two ends. There are 12 residues in the CDR3. Germline assignment: CDR1 MNHEY and CDR2 SMNVEV (reference sequence). Written as DNA, the CDR3 is TGTGCCAGCAGTTTAGTGGCCGGGGAGCTGTTTTTT. Translated, it gives CASSLVAGELFF.

This chain links TRBV28 with TRBJ2-1; tentatively, D is TRBD1 (8 bases). Trimming pared 5 bases from V and 9 bases from J, leaving 14 bases between. The germline V gene has CDR1 MDHEN and CDR2 SYDVKM. The CDR3 has 13 residues. CDR3 protein: CASSTGGVLEQFF. The CDR3 nucleotides are TGTGCCAGCAGTACAGGGGGGGTCCTTGAGCAGTTCTTC.

The gene calls are TRBV29-1 and TRBJ2-7; no reliable D call. The CDR3 has 13 residues. Germline CDR1 reads SQVTM; CDR2 reads ANQGSEA. The germline V and J ends were trimmed by 4 bases and 0 bases, with 10 bases remaining between them. The CDR3 here is CSVGLAGSYEQYF. CDR3 DNA sequence: TGCAGCGTTGGATTAGCTGGCTCCTACGAGCAGTACTTC.

The chain is built from TRBV10-3 and TRBJ1-2, with unresolved D. V lost 3 bases and J lost 2, with 7 bases in between. The CDR3 totals 13 residues. Germline V lookup: CDR1 ENHRY, CDR2 SYGVKD. The CDR3 DNA follows: TGTGCCATCAGTGACCCCGACAACTATGGCTACACCTTC. It codes for CAISDPDNYGYTF.

This sequence joins TRBV3-1 (or the pseudogene TRBV3-2) and TRBJ2-2; D not certain. Germline CDR1 LGHDT, CDR2 YNNKEL (reference sequence). Trimming took 3 bases from V and 6 from J, leaving 14 bases between them. The CDR3 loop spans 15 amino acids. The CDR3 DNA is TGTGCCAGCAGCCACTTAGTGGGCGTCCCCGGGGAGCTGTTTTTT. Amino acids: CASSHLVGVPGELFF.

The chain joins TRBV7-6 to TRBJ2-7; 7 bases are a match to TRBD2. The CDR3 totals 15 residues. The J segment lost 5 bases and the V segment lost 1 base, leaving 8 bases of the junction unmatched. Germline CDR1 is SGHVS and CDR2 is FNYEAQ. The CDR3 DNA follows: TGTGCCAGCAGCTTAGAGCCGGGAGGTGAACACGAGCAGTACTTC. Amino acid sequence: CASSLEPGGEHEQYF.

This chain uses TRBV19 with TRBJ1-2, with TRBD1 matching 10 bases. Germline CDR1 LNHDA, CDR2 SQIVND (reference sequence). Trimming cost V 4 bases and J 7 bases; bases outside gene matches: 6. The CDR3 consists of 14 residues. CDR3 in DNA: TGTGCCAGTAGTAGAGGGACAGGGGCTTCTGGCTACACCTTC. This codes for CASSRGTGASGYTF.

The genes are TRBV2 and TRBJ1-2; no definite D call. V was clipped by 8 bases and J by 7 bases, with 17 bases between them. CDR1 is SNHLY, CDR2 FYNNEI, per germline. The CDR3 spans 13 residues. The CDR3 DNA reads TGTGCCAGCTATGACCTACCGCTGGGTGGCTACACCTTC. This gives the protein CASYDLPLGGYTF.

The genes are TRBV6-5 and TRBJ2-5, with 7 bases that match TRBD1. The trim removed 7 bases at V and 5 bases at J, leaving 13 bases unmatched. CDR1 is MNHEY, CDR2 SVGAGI, per germline. The CDR3 length is 15 residues. Here the CDR3 reads CASTLERGLRETQYF. DNA for the CDR3: TGTGCCAGCACCTTAGAAAGGGGGCTGCGGGAGACCCAGTACTTC.

This sequence joins TRBV9 and TRBJ2-1; 7 positions match TRBD2. CDR1 SGDLS and CDR2 YYNGEE come from the germline V gene. The length of the CDR3 is 15 residues. With V trimmed by 0 bases and J by 2 bases, 2 bases remained unmatched. CDR3 in DNA: TGTGCCAGCAGCGTAGTGGGAGGGCCCTACAATGAGCAGTTCTTC. This encodes CASSVVGGPYNEQFF. Full variable domain (outside the CDR3, taken from reference TRBV9 and TRBJ2-1): DSGVTQTPKHLITATGQRVTLRCSPRSGDLSVYWYQQSLDQGLQFLIQYYNGEERAKGNILERFSAQQFPDLHSELNLSSLELGDSALYFCASSVVGGPYNEQFFGPGTRLTVL.

V gene TRBV5-5 combines with J gene TRBJ2-3; 11 bases are shared with TRBD2. Per germline, CDR1 SGHKS and CDR2 YYEKEE (reference sequence). Trimming cost V 6 bases and J 1 base; bases outside gene matches: 13. This CDR3 has 18 amino acids. CDR3 DNA sequence: TGTGCCAGCACAACTCTTACTAGCGGGGGTATGGGCACAGATACGCAGTATTTT. This translates into CASTTLTSGGMGTDTQYF. The full variable domain, with the rest looked up from reference TRBV5-5 and TRBJ2-3, is DAGVTQSPTHLIKTRGQQVTLRCSPISGHKSVSWYQQVLGQGPQFIFQYYEKEERGRGNFPDRFSARQFPNYSSELNVNALLLGDSALYLCASTTLTSGGMGTDTQYFGPGTRLTVL.

This sequence joins TRBV14 and TRBJ1-2; D possibly corresponds to TRBD1 (5 bases). There are 16 residues in the CDR3. CDR1 SGHDN and CDR2 FVKESK come from the germline V gene. Deletions cut 0 bases from V and 5 bases from J, with 16 bases between. For the CDR3, the DNA is TGTGCCAGCAGCCAAGATTCAGGGAAGGCCATTTATGGCTACACCTTC. Amino acid sequence: CASSQDSGKAIYGYTF.

The chain recombines TRBV10-3 with TRBJ1-2, with D perhaps TRBD1 (5 bases). The CDR3 totals 14 residues. V was clipped by 0 bases and J by 1 base, with 6 bases between them. The germline gives CDR1 ENHRY, CDR2 SYGVKD. The CDR3 reads CAISESGDNYGYTF. In DNA form, the CDR3 reads TGTGCCATCAGTGAGTCGGGGGATAACTATGGCTACACCTTC.

This chain links TRBV28 with TRBJ2-7; 10 bases align to TRBD1. The CDR3 covers 16 residues. Germline V gives CDR1 MDHEN, CDR2 SYDVKM. Trimming at V came to 2 bases and at J to 3 bases, leaving 7 bases not matched to a gene. CDR3: CASSLNLGQGFYEQYF. CDR3 coding DNA: TGTGCCAGCAGTTTAAATCTGGGACAGGGGTTCTACGAGCAGTACTTC.

The chain couples TRBV20-1 to TRBJ1-5, with D unresolved. The CDR3 has 11 residues. Trimming left V 7 bases short and J 2 bases short, with 6 bases between. CDR1 and CDR2 from the germline V gene are DFQATT and SNEGSKA (reference sequence). Here the CDR3 DNA reads TGCAGTGTCCAAGGCAATCAGCCCCAGCATTTT. Translated, it gives CSVQGNQPQHF.

The chain employs TRBV7-8 and TRBJ2-2; 9 nucleotides line up with TRBD1. Looked up from germline, CDR1 is SGHVS and CDR2 is FQNEAQ. The junction had 5 bases not matched to a gene; V was cut back by 5 bases and J by 4 bases. The CDR3 runs 15 residues. Written as DNA, the CDR3 is TGTGCCAGCAGCCCATGGGGACAGGGCACCGGGGAGCTGTTTTTT. It codes for CASSPWGQGTGELFF.